A single sample is the source of the 13 T cell receptor beta chains below, sequenced in a study of blood T cell repertoires in COVID-19. Using immunoSEQ multiplex PCR, the repertoire was profiled, and TCRdb retains in-frame clones only, with some absent. The data show over 150,000 clones, with over 70% seen just once and roughly 2.8% held by the top ten. Sequencing was carried out using peripheral blood. The receptor set was obtained from a woman aged 55 to 70 with acute or convalescent COVID-19.

V gene TRBV27 combines with J gene TRBJ1-5; 8 positions agree with TRBD1. CDR1 is MNHEY and CDR2 is SMNVEV in the germline V gene (reference sequence). CDR3 length: 14 amino acids. J gave up 9 bases and V 3 bases, and 7 bases lay outside the gene matches. The CDR3 is CASSLAGGEVPQHF. CDR3 sequence (DNA): TGTGCCAGCAGTTTGGCAGGGGGCGAGGTGCCCCAGCATTTT.

V and J are TRBV13 and TRBJ1-2; 9 bases are a match to TRBD1. This CDR3 spans 15 amino acids. J gave up 7 bases and V 3 bases, and 9 bases lay outside the gene matches. Germline V CDR1 and CDR2: PRHDT, FYEKMQ (reference sequence). CDR3 DNA sequence: TGTGCCAGCAGCTTTTTCAACAGGGGACAGGGTGGCTACACCTTC. This codes for CASSFFNRGQGGYTF. Combining the CDR3 with reference TRBV13 and TRBJ1-2 gives the whole variable domain AAGVIQSPRHLIKEKRETATLKCYPIPRHDTVYWYQQGPGQDPQFLISFYEKMQSDKGSIPDRFSAQQFSDYHSELNMSSLELGDSALYFCASSFFNRGQGGYTFGSGTRLTVV.

Concerning this clone: Germline and junction disagree at one end, which may indicate a read error. This chain links TRBV3-1 (or the pseudogene TRBV3-2) with TRBJ2-7; the match to TRBD1 covers 7 bases. Per the germline V gene, CDR1 is LGHDT and CDR2 is YNNKEL (reference sequence). The CDR3 has 14 amino acids. The CDR3 nucleotides are TGTGCCAGCAGCCCCCGAGGGGGCTCCCACGAGCAGTACTTC. Protein sequence: CASSPRGGSHEQYF.

CDR3 nucleotide sequence: TGTGCCAGTAGTATATCACAGGGGAACACCATATATTTT. Encoded protein: CASSISQGNTIYF. The V call is TRBV19, the J call TRBJ1-3, with 7 nucleotides matching TRBD1. CDR3 size: 13 residues. Trimming at V came to 2 bases and at J to 7 bases, leaving 2 bases not matched to a gene. Germline CDR1 is LNHDA and CDR2 is SQIVND (reference sequence).

The chain couples TRBV28 to TRBJ2-7, with a tentative D call TRBD2 (6 bases). Between the trimmed V and J ends, which lost 8 bases and 1 base, there was a span of 12 bases. The CDR3 sequence is 13 residues long. Germline V gene sequence: CDR1 MDHEN, CDR2 SYDVKM. The CDR3 protein is CASSAAGSYEQYF. The DNA for the CDR3 is TGTGCCAGCTCGGCAGCGGGTTCCTACGAGCAGTACTTC. Full variable domain (remainder filled in from reference TRBV28 and TRBJ2-7): DVKVTQSSRYLVKRTGEKVFLECVQDMDHENMFWYRQDPGLGLRLIYFSYDVKMKEKGDIPEGYSVSREKKERFSLILESASTNQTSMYLCASSAAGSYEQYFGPGTRLTVT.

The chain is built from TRBV7-8 and TRBJ1-6, with 7 bases matching TRBD1. CDR1 SGHVS and CDR2 FQNEAQ come from the germline V gene. V shed 3 bases and J 6 bases; nucleotides not matched to a gene: 8. The CDR3 is 16 amino acids. The CDR3 region has the DNA TGTGCCAGCAGCTTCAGCCGGGACAGTTTTAATTCACCCCTCCACTTT. Its protein product is CASSFSRDSFNSPLHF.

There are a few counts of this clone. The chain uses TRBV4-3 and TRBJ1-2; 8 nucleotides match TRBD1. V was clipped by 4 bases and J by 8 bases; unmatched bases: 9. Germline-derived CDR1 and CDR2 are LGHNA and YSLEER. The CDR3 is made up of 14 amino acids. In nucleotides, the CDR3 is TGCGCCAGCAGCCCCCTTGGACAGGGTAGGGGCTACACCTTC. Protein sequence: CASSPLGQGRGYTF.

The chain has TRBV4-1 and TRBJ2-2, with D possibly matching TRBD1 (6 bases). Trimming took off 2 bases at V and 2 bases at J, with 15 bases between the two ends. From germline, CDR1 is MGHRA and CDR2 YSYEKL. The CDR3 loop spans 17 amino acids. Here the CDR3 DNA reads TGCGCCAGCAGCCAATCTCTGGGACACCTAAACACCGGGGAGCTGTTTTTT. This codes for CASSQSLGHLNTGELFF.

CDR3 in amino acids: CASSASGTGGYEQYF. As DNA, the CDR3 is TGTGCCAGCAGTGCCTCCGGGACAGGGGGCTACGAGCAGTACTTC. The chain joins TRBV28 to TRBJ2-7; 11 positions match TRBD1. CDR1 and CDR2 (germline): MDHEN, SYDVKM. CDR3 length: 15 amino acids. With 5 bases clipped from V and 3 bases from J, the junction kept 6 bases outside the gene matches.

V usage is TRBV6-6 and J usage is TRBJ1-3; possible D gene TRBD1, 5 bases. Germline V lookup: CDR1 MNHNY, CDR2 SVGAGI (reference sequence). The CDR3 spans 16 residues. V was clipped by 6 bases and J by 0 bases, with 15 bases between them. CDR3 sequence: CASSQEKGRSGNTIYF. CDR3 sequence (DNA): TGTGCCAGCAGCCAGGAAAAGGGGCGCTCTGGAAACACCATATATTTT.

The rearrangement uses TRBV19 and TRBJ2-3, with TRBD1 matching 12 bases. Germline V gene data show CDR1 as LNHDA and CDR2 as SQIVND (reference sequence). The CDR3 sequence is 14 residues long. CDR3 bases: TGTAGTTCGAGGGACAGGGGGCGTGCAGATACGCAGTATTTT. Translated: CSSRDRGRADTQYF.

The CDR3 loop is CASSYTSGHTGELFF. The DNA for the CDR3 is TGTGCCAGCAGTTACACTAGCGGTCACACCGGGGAGCTGTTTTTT. The rearrangement uses TRBV6-5 and TRBJ2-2; TRBD2 matches 8 bases. CDR3 length: 15 residues. Trimming took 2 bases from V and 3 from J; bases not matched to a gene: 2. Germline V CDR1 and CDR2: MNHEY, SVGAGI.

V gene TRBV28 combines with J gene TRBJ1-3; no firm D call. The CDR3 is made up of 14 amino acids. Deletions cut 2 bases from V and 0 bases from J, with 5 bases between. CDR1 and CDR2 (germline): MDHEN, SYDVKM. CDR3 amino acids: CASSLRDSGNTIYF. CDR3 nucleotide sequence: TGTGCCAGCAGTTTACGGGACTCTGGAAACACCATATATTTT.